Presented here are 11 T cell receptor beta chains from one specimen sequenced in a study of T cell changes during pregnancy in multiple sclerosis. TCRdb's table, derived via immunoSEQ multiplex PCR, lists solely in-frame clones and lacks some. The profile shows approximately 20,000 clones, 87% of them singletons. Sequencing used CD8+ T cells from peripheral blood mononuclear cells, obtained after pregnancy. Source of these receptors: a female donor with multiple sclerosis, enrolled in a pregnancy study.

This clone was recorded once. The chain employs TRBV6-5 and TRBJ2-1; D is possibly TRBD2 (5 bases). The CDR3 is 14 residues long. CDR1 MNHEY and CDR2 SVGAGI come from the germline V gene. The V end was cut by 2 bases, the J end by 5 bases, with 10 bases between. In nucleotides, the CDR3 is TGTGCCAGCAGTTACCGGACTCAGCACAATGAGCAGTTCTTC. It yields the protein CASSYRTQHNEQFF.

V gene TRBV7-9 combines with J gene TRBJ2-1; 11 nucleotides agree with TRBD2. The CDR3 consists of 17 residues. Germline-derived CDR1 and CDR2 are SEHNR and FQNEAQ (reference sequence). The ends lost 5 bases at V and 4 bases at J; junction bases unmatched: 10. DNA for the CDR3: TGTGCCAGCAGCCCAAGACTAGCGGGGCCCCAATACAATGAGCAGTTCTTC. Its translation is CASSPRLAGPQYNEQFF.

This sequence joins TRBV5-1 and TRBJ1-2; 9 positions match TRBD1. This CDR3 comprises 21 residues. J gave up 3 bases and V 1 base, and 22 bases lay outside the gene matches. Germline V gene data show CDR1 as SGHRS and CDR2 as YFSETQ. As DNA, the CDR3 is TGCGCCAGCAGCTTGCCGGCCGTGGAGGGACAGGGTGATTTTTTCGACTATGGCTACACCTTC. Its protein product is CASSLPAVEGQGDFFDYGYTF.

V and J are TRBV7-6 and TRBJ2-1; D is perhaps TRBD2 (6 bases). Germline CDR1 and CDR2: SGHVS and FNYEAQ. Trimming took off 4 bases at V and 4 bases at J, with 17 bases between the two ends. The CDR3 sequence is 16 residues long. In DNA, the CDR3 is TGTGCCAGCAGCTGGATGGGCGGGATGACTTACAATGAGCAGTTCTTC. It encodes CASSWMGGMTYNEQFF.

The CDR3 is CASSLAETSSYEQYF. CDR3 sequence (DNA): TGTGCCAGCAGTCTAGCGGAAACAAGCTCCTACGAGCAGTACTTC. V is TRBV6-1 and J is TRBJ2-7; TRBD2 aligns across 7 bases. CDR1 is MNHNS and CDR2 is SASEGT in the germline V gene. This CDR3 has 15 residues. The trim removed 5 bases at V and 0 bases at J, leaving 7 bases unmatched.

The rearrangement links TRBV11-2 to TRBJ2-1; no clear D gene. In germline, CDR1 is SGHAT, CDR2 FQNNGV. V shed 5 bases and J shed 3 bases, with 8 bases lying between them. CDR3 size: 13 residues. CDR3 residues: CASSRRGYNEQFF. The CDR3 coding sequence is TGTGCCAGCAGCCGACGCGGCTACAATGAGCAGTTCTTC.

The chain links TRBV28 to TRBJ2-1, with D possibly being TRBD1 (5 bases). CDR3 length: 12 amino acids. V lost 7 bases, J lost 16 bases, and 20 bases lay in between. CDR1 MDHEN and CDR2 SYDVKM come from the germline V gene. The CDR3 is CASKRMKGVEFF. CDR3 bases: TGTGCCAGCAAACGCATGAAAGGGGTTGAATTCTTC.

CDR3 residues: CSVEDPERELYNEQFF. As DNA, the CDR3 is TGCAGCGTTGAAGACCCTGAGCGGGAATTATACAATGAGCAGTTCTTC. J is TRBJ2-1 and V is TRBV29-1; 7 bases are shared with TRBD2. CDR1 and CDR2 from the germline V gene are SQVTM and ANQGSEA. V gave up 0 bases and J gave up 4 bases; unmatched junction bases: 9. The CDR3 spans 16 residues.

The V gene is TRBV2, the J gene TRBJ1-5, with D perhaps TRBD1 (5 bases). The CDR3 is 14 amino acids. The V gene lost 3 bases and the J gene lost 5 bases, with 11 bases spanning the gap. CDR1 SNHLY and CDR2 FYNNEI come from the germline V gene. In nucleotides, the CDR3 is TGTGCCAGCAGTGACTATTCGGGGGATCAGCCCCAGCATTTT. Residues: CASSDYSGDQPQHF.

This rearrangement joins TRBV25-1 to TRBJ1-2; possibly TRBD1 for D (5 bases). Trimming took off 1 base at V and 6 bases at J, with 15 bases between the two ends. The CDR3 sequence is 15 residues long. The germline V gene encodes CDR1 MGHDK and CDR2 SYGVNS. The CDR3 reads CASSEWAGLIDGYTF. The CDR3 region has the DNA TGTGCCAGCAGTGAATGGGCAGGGCTTATTGATGGCTACACCTTC.

V and J are TRBV19 and TRBJ2-1; D is unresolved. The germline V gene has CDR1 LNHDA and CDR2 SQIVND (reference sequence). The CDR3 loop spans 12 amino acids. Trimming removed 10 bases at V and 3 bases at J, with 10 bases between. CDR3 bases: TGTGCCACCAACCGAGGCTACAATGAGCAGTTCTTC. Translated, it gives CATNRGYNEQFF.